The next 3 T cell receptor beta chains were all read from a single sample in a study of T cell clonality in common variable immunodeficiency. Whole-study findings and limits: Reportedly, TCR beta sequences from common variable immunodeficiency showed fewer deletions and N-nucleotide insertions.

The repertoire was sequenced with immunoSEQ multiplex PCR; TCRdb's copy has only in-frame clones and lacks some. This sample comprises 25,000 or so clones, none seen once only. No antigen is known for these receptors. Sequencing was performed on peripheral blood mononuclear cells. All receptors come from a human donor with common variable immunodeficiency.

This clone has ten or more counts. The read gets to within 3 residues of the CDR3 end, and the germline J gene fills in the rest. The chain links TRBV5-1 to TRBJ2-5, with a tentative D call TRBD1 (6 bases). Trimming removed 7 bases at V and 2 bases at J, with 18 bases between. CDR3 length: 15 amino acids. Germline assignment: CDR1 SGHRS and CDR2 YFSETQ. The sequenced CDR3 bases are TGCGCCAGCTGTAGGGCGACAGGACGTCAAGAGACC. Its translation is CASCRATGRQET. The CDR3 as a whole reads CASCRATGRQETQYF.

Many counts were recorded for this clone. Coverage ceases 3 residues before the CDR3 finishes, and the germline J gene fills in the end. This chain links TRBV20-1 with TRBJ2-7, with TRBD2 as a possible D gene (6 bases). The CDR3 is made up of 14 amino acids. Germline values: CDR1 DFQATT, CDR2 SNEGSKA (reference sequence). The V and J ends lost 4 bases and 1 base respectively, with 14 bases between them. The CDR3 region is CSAMLLRGSYEQYF. Partial CDR3 DNA: TGCAGTGCTATGTTATTGCGGGGATCCTACGAG.

The sample holds many counts of this clone. The read halts 3 residues ahead of the CDR3 end, with the missing end drawn from the germline J gene. This chain joins TRBV6-2 or TRBV6-3 and TRBJ2-3, with 9 bases matching TRBD2. Germline V gives CDR1 MNHEY, CDR2 SVGEGT. This CDR3 is built from 16 residues. V trimming: 6 bases; J trimming: 1 base; junction bases outside the gene matches: 8. The chain's CDR3 is CASSLTAGGGTDTQYF. Partial CDR3 DNA: TGTGCCAGCAGCTTGACAGCGGGAGGTGGCACAGATACG.